This T cell receptor (beta chain) was found in a study of CD8 T cell repertoires and HIV-1 epitope variants. Background on the study: Each of Twenty-five Gag and Nef epitope peptides stimulated a separate culture. Autologous T cell-negative cells served as antigen-presenting cells in equal numbers.

This clone was counted only a few times. The repertoire was sequenced with immunoSEQ multiplex PCR; TCRdb's copy has only in-frame clones and lacks some. The sample shows approximately 90,000 clones, approximately 70% of them seen only once. Germline V gene sequence: CDR1 SGHVS, CDR2 FQNEAQ. The CDR3 covers 12 residues. V gave up 3 bases and J gave up 5 bases, with 4 bases separating them. This TCR came from a male donor with HIV. The J gene is TRBJ1-4, the V gene TRBV7-8, with no clear D. The source material was uncultured baseline CD8+ T cells from peripheral blood mononuclear cells (PBMCs). DNA of the CDR3: TGTGCCAGCAGCTTTGGAAATGAAAAACTGTTTTTT. Its protein product is CASSFGNEKLFF.